This T cell receptor beta chain was profiled in a study of OX40 agonist ivuxolimab in advanced cancers. At the level of the study: Patients in the trial were receiving intravenous ivuxolimab every 2 weeks, at doses of 0.01 to 10 mg/kg.

On this clone itself: Its specificity is not known.

CDR1 MNHNY and CDR2 SVGAGI come from the germline V gene (reference sequence). The CDR3 length is 11 residues. V was trimmed by 2 bases and J by 2 bases, leaving 1 base between them. The study's findings and limits: Researchers did not determine the expanded peripheral T cells' antigen specificity.

The sampling schedule covered blood at baseline, cycle 4 day 1, and cycle 7 day 1. Sequencing was performed with immunoSEQ multiplex PCR; in TCRdb, only in-frame clones are kept and a portion is missing. The sample includes under 50,000 clones, 82% of them seen just once. The specimen was CD4+ or CD8+ T cells sorted from blood, collected in a trial of the OX40 agonist ivuxolimab. This receptor was taken from an adult with an advanced solid tumor such as melanoma, head and neck, liver or kidney cancer. This rearrangement joins TRBV6-6 to TRBJ2-7; D call uncertain. For the CDR3, the DNA is TGTGCCAGCAGTTACGCCTACGAGCAGTACTTC. It is translated as CASSYAYEQYF.